Sequencing of this T cell receptor beta chain was carried out in a study of T cells in Graves' hyperthyroidism and ophthalmopathy. There are 14 residues in the CDR3. Germline V gene lookup returns CDR1 SGHVS and CDR2 FQNEAQ. The V end was cut by 5 bases, the J end by 7 bases, with 14 bases between. Regions amplified from RNA transcripts were the TCR beta CDR3 regions. An initial round of RT-PCR targeting the TCR CDR3 relied on the HTBI primer set. Each CDR3 protein gets one entry after TCRdb re-called the multiplex PCR reads with MiXCR. This sample has almost 600,000 distinct CDR3 sequences, with around 42% found just once. Whole-study findings and limits: Ophthalmopathy was separated from stable hyperthyroidism by a 13 V-J model. Most expanded thyroid clonotypes above 0.001 recurred in blood.

This clonotype was seen repeatedly, ten times or more. The antigen is undetermined. Patients between 18 and 65 years old had hyperthyroidism, newly diagnosed and lasting under 2 months. Diagnostic assessment was based on clinical symptoms, serum thyroxine and TRAb, thyroid ultrasound and orbital computed tomography. The receptor comes from a woman younger than 30 with Graves' hyperthyroidism. Sequenced input: peripheral blood or thyroid tissue (not recorded which). The J gene is TRBJ1-4, the V gene TRBV7-8, with a possible D match to TRBD1 (5 bases). The CDR3 reads CASSPRQGGEKLFF. Written as DNA, the CDR3 is TGTGCCAGCAGCCCCCGCCAGGGAGGTGAAAAACTGTTTTTT.